One and the same sample provided the 15 T cell receptor beta chains below, sequenced in a study of blood T cell repertoires in COVID-19. Libraries were prepared by immunoSEQ multiplex PCR; TCRdb keeps only in-frame clonotypes and omits some of them. Of some 48,000 clones in the sample, roughly 90% were seen once. Source material: peripheral blood. Receptor source: a woman older than 75 with acute or convalescent COVID-19.

In this sample, this clone turned up once. This rearrangement joins TRBV18 to TRBJ2-5; TRBD1 matches at 7 bases. Germline V gene sequence: CDR1 KGHSH, CDR2 LQKENI. The CDR3 is made up of 13 amino acids. V was clipped by 6 bases and J by 2 bases; unmatched bases: 3. CDR3 in DNA: TGTGCCAGCTCCCTGGACAGGCAAGAGACCCAGTACTTC. Encoded protein: CASSLDRQETQYF.

The V and J genes are TRBV19 and TRBJ1-5, with 9 bases aligning to TRBD1. The CDR3 covers 18 residues. Germline CDR1 is LNHDA and CDR2 is SQIVND (reference sequence). Trimming cost V 4 bases and J 6 bases; bases outside gene matches: 16. CDR3 sequence reads: CASSSGPQQGARVQPQHF. CDR3 DNA sequence: TGTGCCAGTAGTAGCGGGCCCCAACAGGGGGCGCGGGTTCAGCCCCAGCATTTT.

The gene calls are TRBV7-8 and TRBJ1-1; 7 bases are shared with TRBD1. This CDR3 comprises 15 residues. Germline lookup yields CDR1 SGHVS and CDR2 FQNEAQ. The V gene end was trimmed by 2 bases and the J gene end by 0 bases; junction bases not matched to a gene: 3. CDR3: CASSLTGTVNTEAFF. The CDR3, as DNA: TGTGCCAGCAGCTTAACCGGGACAGTGAACACTGAAGCTTTCTTT.

V is TRBV2 and J is TRBJ2-3; TRBD1 might be the D (6 bases). The CDR3 is 14 residues long. Germline V gives CDR1 SNHLY, CDR2 FYNNEI. The V gene lost 6 bases and the J gene lost 5 bases, with 15 bases spanning the gap. The CDR3 here is CASRATGTLDTQYF. The DNA for the CDR3 is TGTGCCAGCAGGGCAACAGGGACCTTAGATACGCAGTATTTT.

The rearrangement uses TRBV7-8 and TRBJ2-5; 9 bases map to TRBD1. This CDR3 comprises 15 residues. CDR1 is SGHVS and CDR2 is FQNEAQ in the germline V gene. The ends lost 7 bases at V and 5 bases at J; junction bases unmatched: 11. The CDR3 loop reads CASTTQQGADETQYF. Written as DNA, the CDR3 is TGTGCCAGCACCACCCAACAGGGGGCGGACGAGACCCAGTACTTC.

The chain employs TRBV27 and TRBJ1-6; D might be TRBD1 (6 bases). The CDR3 is 15 amino acids. Trimming stripped 6 bases from V and 5 bases from J, with 14 bases between. The germline V gene has CDR1 MNHEY and CDR2 SMNVEV (reference sequence). CDR3 sequence (DNA): TGTGCCAGCAGGTCACCAGGGGTGAATAATTCACCCCTCCACTTT. Protein: CASRSPGVNNSPLHF.

This rearrangement joins TRBV5-1 to TRBJ2-7; TRBD2 aligns across 8 bases. The CDR3 is 15 amino acids. Germline CDR1 is SGHRS and CDR2 is YFSETQ. V was pared by 4 bases and J by 2 bases, with 8 bases of the junction left unmatched. The CDR3 here is CASSPIAGPTYEQYF. CDR3 DNA sequence: TGCGCCAGCAGCCCTATAGCGGGGCCTACCTACGAGCAGTACTTC.

The chain joins TRBV2 to TRBJ2-4, with 7 positions matching TRBD2. Germline assignment: CDR1 SNHLY and CDR2 FYNNEI. V was clipped by 5 bases and J by 5 bases; unmatched bases: 6. The CDR3 spans 14 residues. The CDR3 DNA is TGTGCCAGCAGTAAGGCAGGGAGGGAAAACATTCAGTACTTC. Protein sequence: CASSKAGRENIQYF.

This chain links TRBV11-3 with TRBJ2-5; TRBD2 matches at 8 bases. Trimming at V came to 3 bases and at J to 7 bases, leaving 4 bases not matched to a gene. The CDR3 is 13 residues long. Germline V gene lookup returns CDR1 SGHNT and CDR2 YENEEA. CDR3 sequence reads: CASSLSGGGTQYF. As DNA, the CDR3 is TGTGCCAGCAGCTTGAGCGGGGGTGGGACCCAGTACTTC. The whole variable domain, remainder taken from reference TRBV11-3 and TRBJ2-5, is EAGVVQSPRYKIIEKKQPVAFWCNPISGHNTLYWYLQNLGQGPELLIRYENEEAVDDSQLPKDRFSAERLKGVDSTLKIQPAELGDSAVYLCASSLSGGGTQYFGPGTRLLVL.

This clone was found a few times. This chain uses TRBV7-9 with TRBJ2-3; D call uncertain. The germline V gene encodes CDR1 SEHNR and CDR2 FQNEAQ (reference sequence). Trimming cost V 3 bases and J 4 bases, with 8 bases left between them. CDR3 length equals 13 residues. CDR3 sequence (DNA): TGTGCCAGCAGCTTTTTATCGTCAGATACGCAGTATTTT. Residues: CASSFLSSDTQYF.

The rearrangement joins TRBV2 to TRBJ2-1, with 7 bases fitting TRBD1. The trim removed 6 bases at V and 8 bases at J, leaving 4 bases unmatched. Germline-derived CDR1 and CDR2 are SNHLY and FYNNEI. The CDR3 is made up of 12 amino acids. The CDR3 protein is CASSRQGHEQFF. CDR3 sequence (DNA): TGTGCCAGCAGCCGACAGGGCCATGAGCAGTTCTTC.

V and J are TRBV7-2 and TRBJ2-5, with D perhaps matching TRBD2 (7 bases). The CDR3 length is 14 residues. CDR1 and CDR2 from the germline V gene are SGHTA and FQGNSA. Trimming shortened V by 5 bases and J by 7 bases, and 17 bases separated the two germline ends. The CDR3 bases are TGTGCCAGCAGCAAACGCCGGGGGGCGGGGACCCAGTACTTC. The encoded protein is CASSKRRGAGTQYF.

The chain carries TRBV25-1 and TRBJ1-4, with D possibly matching TRBD1 (5 bases). With 3 bases removed from V and 6 bases from J, the gap between germline ends came to 11 bases. The CDR3 spans 14 residues. Germline V gene lookup returns CDR1 MGHDK and CDR2 SYGVNS. The CDR3 sequence: CASSDWGGYEKLFF. The DNA for the CDR3 is TGTGCCAGCAGTGATTGGGGGGGGTATGAAAAACTGTTTTTT.

V gene TRBV5-1 combines with J gene TRBJ1-2, with a possible D match to TRBD1 (6 bases). Germline values: CDR1 SGHRS, CDR2 YFSETQ. CDR3 length: 15 residues. Trimming removed 1 base from V and 3 bases from J, with 13 bases in between. Here the CDR3 DNA reads TGCGCCAGCAGCTTGACGGGACACGAAGACTATGGCTACACCTTC. It encodes CASSLTGHEDYGYTF. Drawing the rest from reference TRBV5-1 and TRBJ1-2, the complete variable domain is KAGVTQTPRYLIKTRGQQVTLSCSPISGHRSVSWYQQTPGQGLQFLFEYFSETQRNKGNFPGRFSGRQFSNSRSEMNVSTLELGDSALYLCASSLTGHEDYGYTFGSGTRLTVV.

The chain joins TRBV4-1 to TRBJ2-5, with 11 bases lining up with TRBD2. The junction had 7 bases not matched to a gene; V was cut back by 2 bases and J by 5 bases. Per the germline V gene, CDR1 is MGHRA and CDR2 is YSYEKL. This CDR3 is 16 amino acids long. The CDR3: CASSQFIAGGRETQYF. The CDR3 nucleotides read TGCGCCAGCAGCCAATTCATAGCGGGGGGGCGGGAGACCCAGTACTTC.